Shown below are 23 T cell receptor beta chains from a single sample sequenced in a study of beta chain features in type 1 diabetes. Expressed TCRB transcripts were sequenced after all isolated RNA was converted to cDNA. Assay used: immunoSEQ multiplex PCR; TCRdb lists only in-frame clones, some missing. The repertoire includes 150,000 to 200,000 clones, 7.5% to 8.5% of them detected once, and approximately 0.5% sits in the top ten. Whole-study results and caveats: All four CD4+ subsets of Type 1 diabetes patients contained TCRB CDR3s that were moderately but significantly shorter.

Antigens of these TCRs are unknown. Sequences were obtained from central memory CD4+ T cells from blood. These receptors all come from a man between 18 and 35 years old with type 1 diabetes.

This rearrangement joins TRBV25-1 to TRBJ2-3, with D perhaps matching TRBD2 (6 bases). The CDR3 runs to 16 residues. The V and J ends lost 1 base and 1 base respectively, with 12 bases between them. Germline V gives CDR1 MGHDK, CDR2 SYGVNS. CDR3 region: CASSELEGHGTDTQYF. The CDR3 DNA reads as TGTGCCAGCAGTGAATTGGAGGGGCATGGCACAGATACGCAGTATTTT.

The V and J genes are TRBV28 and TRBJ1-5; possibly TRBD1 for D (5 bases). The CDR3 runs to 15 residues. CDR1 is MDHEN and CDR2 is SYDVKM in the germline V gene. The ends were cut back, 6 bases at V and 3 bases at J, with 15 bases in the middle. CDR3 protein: CASSPARQPNQPQHF. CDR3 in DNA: TGTGCCAGCAGCCCTGCTAGACAGCCCAATCAGCCCCAGCATTTT.

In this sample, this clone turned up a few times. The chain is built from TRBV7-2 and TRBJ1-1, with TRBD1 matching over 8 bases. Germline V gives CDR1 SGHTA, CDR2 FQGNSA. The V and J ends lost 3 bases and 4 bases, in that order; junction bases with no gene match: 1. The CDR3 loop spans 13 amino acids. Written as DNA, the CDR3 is TGTGCCAGCAGCTTTACAGGGGGCACTGAAGCTTTCTTT. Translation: CASSFTGGTEAFF.

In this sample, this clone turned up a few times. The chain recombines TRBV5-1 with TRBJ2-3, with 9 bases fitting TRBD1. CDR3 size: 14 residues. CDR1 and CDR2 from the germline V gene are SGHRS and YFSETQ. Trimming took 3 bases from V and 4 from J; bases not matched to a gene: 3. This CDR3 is CASSWTGAADTQYF. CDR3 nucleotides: TGCGCCAGCAGCTGGACAGGGGCCGCAGATACGCAGTATTTT.

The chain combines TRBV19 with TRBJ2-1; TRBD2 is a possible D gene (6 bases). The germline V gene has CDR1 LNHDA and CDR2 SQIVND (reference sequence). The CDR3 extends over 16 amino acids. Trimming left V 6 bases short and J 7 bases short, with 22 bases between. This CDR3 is CASSRLTSRERNEQFF. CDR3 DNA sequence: TGTGCCAGTAGCCGACTCACTAGCCGAGAAAGGAATGAGCAGTTCTTC.

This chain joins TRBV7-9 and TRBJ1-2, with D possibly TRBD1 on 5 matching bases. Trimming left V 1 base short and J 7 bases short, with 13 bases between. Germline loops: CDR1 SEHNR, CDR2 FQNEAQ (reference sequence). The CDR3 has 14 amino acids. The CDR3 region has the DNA TGTGCCAGCAGCTTAGACCTGACAGCCTCTGGCTACACCTTC. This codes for CASSLDLTASGYTF.

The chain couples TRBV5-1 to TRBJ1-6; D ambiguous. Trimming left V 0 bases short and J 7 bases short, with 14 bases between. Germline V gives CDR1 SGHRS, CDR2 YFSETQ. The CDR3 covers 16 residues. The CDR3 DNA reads TGCGCCAGCAGCTTGGATTCTGGGCAGCCAAATTCACCCCTCCACTTT. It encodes CASSLDSGQPNSPLHF.

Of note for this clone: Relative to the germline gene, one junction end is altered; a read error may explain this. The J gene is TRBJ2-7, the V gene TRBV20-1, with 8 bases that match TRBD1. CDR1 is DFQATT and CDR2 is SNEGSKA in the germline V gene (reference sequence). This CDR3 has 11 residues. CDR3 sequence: CSARKSTGVSF. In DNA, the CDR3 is TGCAGTGCGAGAAAGTCGACAGGGGTCTCCTTC.

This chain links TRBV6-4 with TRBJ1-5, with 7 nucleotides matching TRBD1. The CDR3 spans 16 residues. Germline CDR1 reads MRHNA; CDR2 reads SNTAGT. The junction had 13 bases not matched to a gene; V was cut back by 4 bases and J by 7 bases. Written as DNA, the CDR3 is TGTGCCAGCAGTGGCACCCAGACAGGGATCGGACAGCCCCAGCATTTT. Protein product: CASSGTQTGIGQPQHF.

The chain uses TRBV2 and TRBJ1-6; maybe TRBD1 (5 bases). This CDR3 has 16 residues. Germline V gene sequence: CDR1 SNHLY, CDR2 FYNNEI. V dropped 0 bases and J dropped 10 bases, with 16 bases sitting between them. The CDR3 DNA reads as TGTGCCAGCAGTGAAGCCCTCGGGGGGGTCGCCTCACCCCTCCACTTT. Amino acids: CASSEALGGVASPLHF.

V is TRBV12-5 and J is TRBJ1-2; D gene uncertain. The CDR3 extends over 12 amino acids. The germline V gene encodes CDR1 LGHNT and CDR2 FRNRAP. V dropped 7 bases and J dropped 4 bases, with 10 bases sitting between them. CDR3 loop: CASAPGGYGYTF. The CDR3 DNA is TGTGCTAGTGCCCCGGGTGGCTATGGCTACACCTTC.

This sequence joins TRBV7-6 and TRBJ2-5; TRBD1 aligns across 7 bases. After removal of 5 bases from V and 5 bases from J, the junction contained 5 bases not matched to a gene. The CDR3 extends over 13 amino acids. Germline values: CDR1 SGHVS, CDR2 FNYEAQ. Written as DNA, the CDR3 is TGTGCCAGCAGCCAGACAGGGCCCGAGACCCAGTACTTC. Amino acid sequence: CASSQTGPETQYF. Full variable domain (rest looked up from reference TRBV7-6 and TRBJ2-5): GAGVSQSPRYKVTKRGQDVALRCDPISGHVSLYWYRQALGQGPEFLTYFNYEAQQDKSGLPNDRFSAERPEGSISTLTIQRTEQRDSAMYRCASSQTGPETQYFGPGTRLLVL.

The CDR3 nucleotides are TGTGCCAGCAGTCGCCCCCATTACAGACATAGCAATCAGCCCCAGCATTTT. Its protein product is CASSRPHYRHSNQPQHF. The chain uses TRBV28 and TRBJ1-5, with D unresolved. From germline, CDR1 is MDHEN and CDR2 SYDVKM. This CDR3 is 17 amino acids long. Trimming pared 5 bases from V and 0 bases from J, leaving 17 bases between.

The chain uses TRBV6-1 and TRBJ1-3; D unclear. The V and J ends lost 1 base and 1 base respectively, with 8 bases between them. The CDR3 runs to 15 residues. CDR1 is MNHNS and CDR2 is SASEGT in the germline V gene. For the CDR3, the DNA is TGTGCCAGCAGTGAAGGCAGTCCTTCTGGAAACACCATATATTTT. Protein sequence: CASSEGSPSGNTIYF.

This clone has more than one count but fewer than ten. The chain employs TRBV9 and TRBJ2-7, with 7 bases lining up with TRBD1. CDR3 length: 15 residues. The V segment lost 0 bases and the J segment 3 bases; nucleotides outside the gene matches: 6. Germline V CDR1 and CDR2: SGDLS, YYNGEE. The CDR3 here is CASSVAPTGFYEQYF. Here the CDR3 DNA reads TGTGCCAGCAGCGTAGCACCGACAGGGTTCTACGAGCAGTACTTC.

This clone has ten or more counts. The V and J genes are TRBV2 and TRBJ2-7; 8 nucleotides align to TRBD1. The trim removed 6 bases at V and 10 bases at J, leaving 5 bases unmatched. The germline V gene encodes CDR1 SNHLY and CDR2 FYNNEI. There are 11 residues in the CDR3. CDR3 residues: CASREDRDQYF. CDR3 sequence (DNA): TGTGCCAGCAGAGAGGACAGGGACCAGTACTTC.

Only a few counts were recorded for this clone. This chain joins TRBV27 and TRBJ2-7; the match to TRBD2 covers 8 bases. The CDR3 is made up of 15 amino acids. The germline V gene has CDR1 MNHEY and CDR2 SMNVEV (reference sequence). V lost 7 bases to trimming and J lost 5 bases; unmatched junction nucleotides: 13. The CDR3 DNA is TGTGCCAGCACCCCGAGACTAGCGCTATTCCACGAGCAGTACTTC. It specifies CASTPRLALFHEQYF.

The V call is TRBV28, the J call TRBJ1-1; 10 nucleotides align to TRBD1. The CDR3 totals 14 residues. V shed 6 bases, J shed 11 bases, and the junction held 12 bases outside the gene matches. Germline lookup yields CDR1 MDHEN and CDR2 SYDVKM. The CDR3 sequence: CASSSPTGGGKAFF. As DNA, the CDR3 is TGTGCCAGCAGCAGCCCGACAGGGGGCGGCAAGGCTTTCTTT.

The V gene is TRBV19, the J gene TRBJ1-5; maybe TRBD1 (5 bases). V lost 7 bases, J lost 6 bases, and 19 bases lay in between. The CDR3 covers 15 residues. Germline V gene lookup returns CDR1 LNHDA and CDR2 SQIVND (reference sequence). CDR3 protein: CASTYMGGLGQPQHF. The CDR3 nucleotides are TGTGCCAGTACCTACATGGGGGGGTTAGGTCAGCCCCAGCATTTT.

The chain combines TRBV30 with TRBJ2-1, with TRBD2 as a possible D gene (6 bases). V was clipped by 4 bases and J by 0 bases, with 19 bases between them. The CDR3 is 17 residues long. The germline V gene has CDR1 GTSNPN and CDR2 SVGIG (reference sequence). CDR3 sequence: CAWISSVRGGSYNEQFF. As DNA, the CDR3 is TGTGCCTGGATCTCCTCGGTACGGGGAGGCTCCTACAATGAGCAGTTCTTC.

The CDR3 nucleotides read TGTGCCAGCAGCACCGCTAGCGGGCTTATCACCGGGGAGCTGTTTTTT. It translates to CASSTASGLITGELFF. This sequence joins TRBV7-2 and TRBJ2-2; 8 bases agree with TRBD2. The V gene's germline CDR1 is SGHTA and CDR2 FQGNSA. The V and J ends lost 5 bases and 4 bases, in that order; junction bases with no gene match: 9. CDR3 length: 16 amino acids.

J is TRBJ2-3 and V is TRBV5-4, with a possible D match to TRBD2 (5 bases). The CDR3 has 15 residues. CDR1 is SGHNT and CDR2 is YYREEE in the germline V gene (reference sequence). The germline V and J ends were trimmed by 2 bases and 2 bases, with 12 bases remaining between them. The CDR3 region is CASSLNGGHTDTQYF. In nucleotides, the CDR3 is TGTGCCAGCAGCTTAAATGGCGGGCACACAGATACGCAGTATTTT.

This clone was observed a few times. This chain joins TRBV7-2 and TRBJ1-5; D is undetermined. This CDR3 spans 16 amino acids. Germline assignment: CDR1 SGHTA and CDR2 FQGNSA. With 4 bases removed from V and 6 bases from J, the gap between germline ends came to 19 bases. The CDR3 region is CASSSQAPDFSQPQHF. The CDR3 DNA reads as TGTGCCAGCAGCTCCCAAGCCCCTGATTTTAGTCAGCCCCAGCATTTT.